The entry below gives a single TCR beta chain sequence along with its context. Germline V gene sequence: CDR1 LNHNV, CDR2 YYDKDF (reference sequence). V lost 1 base, J lost 1 base, and 1 base stayed unmatched. This CDR3 has 15 amino acids. These data are taken from a study of blood T cell repertoires in COVID-19. Enrollment of patients from Seattle took place during active infection, with longitudinal follow-up. Original analysis: Reference gene primer amplification gave estimated nucleated cell counts. TCRdb's table, derived via immunoSEQ multiplex PCR, lists solely in-frame clones and lacks some. D and trimming were read from the DNA, whereas the V and J calls and clone size are those reported in that table. The data contain a few hundred thousand clones, over 75% of them singletons.

This TCR came from a woman between 65 and 79 years old with COVID-19, enrolled during active disease. J is TRBJ1-1 and V is TRBV15; 9 nucleotides match TRBD1. Material: peripheral blood. The CDR3 is CATSRGGQGNTEAFF. The CDR3 DNA reads as TGTGCCACCAGCAGAGGGGGACAGGGGAACACTGAAGCTTTCTTT.